Listed below are T cell receptor beta chains from one sample, sequenced in a study of blood T cell repertoires in COVID-19. Assay used: immunoSEQ multiplex PCR; TCRdb lists only in-frame clones, some missing. The sample holds about 400,000 clones, more than 80% seen once. Sequenced material: peripheral blood. These receptors came from a woman under 40 with active or convalescent COVID-19. Both conserved end residues are part of each CDR3. A D gene is named only where the DNA matches it firmly. Clone size is not always given. Where it is, it says once, few, many or a class for expanded clones.

j_gene,v_gene,abundance,d_gene,CDR3nt,CDR3aa
TRBJ2-5,TRBV5-1,-,TRBD2,TGCGCCAGCAGCATCCCTCTAGCGGGGGCCCAAGAGACCCAGTACTTC,CASSIPLAGAQETQYF
TRBJ2-7,TRBV6-1,once,TRBD2,TGTGCCAGCAGTGGAGGACTAGCGAAGAGCTCCTACGAGCAGTACTTC,CASSGGLAKSSYEQYF
TRBJ1-2,TRBV5-1,-,-,TGCGCCAGCAGCGTACCTCGGGACAAAGATGGCTACACCTTC,CASSVPRDKDGYTF
TRBJ2-5,TRBV29-1,-,TRBD2,TGCAGCGTTGCCACTAGCGGGAGGGCCGGTGAGACCCAGTACTTC,CSVATSGRAGETQYF
TRBJ2-5,TRBV5-5,-,TRBD2,TGTGCCAGCAGCATGCTGACTAGCGGCCAAGAGACCCAGTACTTC,CASSMLTSGQETQYF
TRBJ1-2,TRBV6-1,-,-,TGTGCCAGCAGAATCGACAGGACCTATGGCTACACCTTC,CASRIDRTYGYTF
TRBJ1-2,TRBV18,-,-,TGTGCCAGCTCAACAAACAACTATGGCTACACCTTC,CASSTNNYGYTF
TRBJ1-2,TRBV6-5,-,TRBD1,TGTGCCAGCAGTTACGCGGCGGGGGACAGGGTGTATGGCTACACCTTC,CASSYAAGDRVYGYTF
TRBJ2-7,TRBV6-5,-,-,TGTGCCAGCAGTTACTCGAATCGGGGTAGTTACGAGCAGTACTTC,CASSYSNRGSYEQYF
TRBJ2-6,TRBV6-2/TRBV6-3,-,-,TGTGCCAGCAGTTACCTTCGTTCTCCGGTCTCTGGGGCCAACGTCCTGACTTTC,CASSYLRSPVSGANVLTF
TRBJ1-1,TRBV7-8,-,-,TGTGCCAGCAGCTTCGGCCAGGTGAACACTGAAGCTTTCTTT,CASSFGQVNTEAFF
TRBJ2-7,TRBV10-2,-,TRBD1,TGCGCCAGCAGTGAGAGTGCGGGACAGGGGCAGCAGTACTTC,CASSESAGQGQQYF
TRBJ1-2,TRBV4-1,-,-,TGCGCCAGCAGCCAAGGGGGCAAAAGCTACACCTTC,CASSQGGKSYTF
TRBJ1-4,TRBV5-6,once,TRBD1,TGTGCCAGCAGCTTGGGGCCCGGACAGGGGGGCGGAAAACTGTTTTTT,CASSLGPGQGGGKLFF
TRBJ1-3,TRBV3-1/TRBV3-2,-,TRBD1,TGTGCCAGCAGCCAAGAGATTCTTAGGGGGCGCGATGGAAACACCATATATTTT,CASSQEILRGRDGNTIYF
TRBJ1-1,TRBV4-1,-,-,TGCGCCAGCAGCCAAGTCGCATACATGAACACTGAAGCTTTCTTT,CASSQVAYMNTEAFF
TRBJ1-1,TRBV6-5,-,TRBD1,TGTGCCAGCAGTTCGGACAGGGCCTGGAACACTGAAGCTTTCTTT,CASSSDRAWNTEAFF
TRBJ2-7,TRBV29-1,-,TRBD1,TGCAGCGTTGAGGGACAGGGGGCCTACGAGCAGTACTTC,CSVEGQGAYEQYF
TRBJ2-7,TRBV6-2/TRBV6-3,-,-,TGTGCCAGCAGTATCCTTCTAGCGACTGTCCGCAACGAGCAGTACTTC,CASSILLATVRNEQYF
TRBJ2-4,TRBV4-1,-,-,TGCGCCAGCAGCCAAACAGGGTTGCCCAAAAACATTCAGTACTTC,CASSQTGLPKNIQYF
TRBJ2-1,TRBV6-6,-,-,TGTGCCAGCAGTTCCGAGCAGACTATCCACAATGAGCAGTTCTTC,CASSSEQTIHNEQFF
TRBJ1-2,TRBV7-2,-,TRBD1,TGTGCCAGCAGCGATACGACAGGGTTGGAGGGCTACACCTTC,CASSDTTGLEGYTF
TRBJ1-4,TRBV6-5,-,-,TGTGCCGGCAACCTCGGGCAGGGGCGGAATGAAAAACTGTTTTTT,CAGNLGQGRNEKLFF
TRBJ1-1,TRBV29-1,-,TRBD1,TGCAGCGCTCAACTACAGGGGTTGAACACTGAAGCTTTCTTT,CSAQLQGLNTEAFF
TRBJ2-2,TRBV25-1,-,-,TGTGCCAGCAGTGAACCCAGGGAGGCCGGGGAGCTGTTTTTT,CASSEPREAGELFF
TRBJ1-1,TRBV18,-,-,TGTGCCAGCTCACCACCAACAGTGGGGAACACTGAAGCTTTCTTT,CASSPPTVGNTEAFF
TRBJ2-2,TRBV19,-,-,TGTGCCAGTAGTTTCGAGGTCAGGGGAGGGACCGGGGAGCTGTTTTTT,CASSFEVRGGTGELFF
TRBJ2-3,TRBV13,-,TRBD2,TGTGCCAGCAGCGAAGCCTCCGGACTAGCGGCGACTGAGACGCAGTATTTT,CASSEASGLAATETQYF
TRBJ1-5,TRBV3-1/TRBV3-2,-,-,TGTGCCAGCAGCCAAGATCTGGGGCAGGGTCAGCCCCAGCATTTT,CASSQDLGQGQPQHF
TRBJ1-4,TRBV7-9,-,-,TGTGCCAGCAGCTTAGGCACAGGCCCTGCAACTAATGAAAAACTGTTTTTT,CASSLGTGPATNEKLFF
TRBJ2-1,TRBV27,once,TRBD2,TGTGCCAGCAGCCTGGGACTAGCGGCGTACAATGAGCAGTTCTTC,CASSLGLAAYNEQFF
TRBJ1-1,TRBV27,-,-,TGTGCCAGCAGTCCTGGGGGGGTACGGATGAACACTGAAGCTTTCTTT,CASSPGGVRMNTEAFF
TRBJ1-5,TRBV28,-,-,TGTGCCAGCAGTTTTCGACAGGTAAAGGGTCCCCAGCATTTT,CASSFRQVKGPQHF
TRBJ2-5,TRBV5-1,-,-,TGCGCCAGCAGACGGTACGTCACAGAGCAAGAGACCCAGTACTTC,CASRRYVTEQETQYF
TRBJ1-2,TRBV19,-,-,TGTGCCAGTAGTCTTTCAACAGGCGCCGGCGGTGGCTACACCTTC,CASSLSTGAGGGYTF
TRBJ1-2,TRBV3-1/TRBV3-2,-,-,TGTGCCAGCAGCCCCGGCTCGGGATCCAGTGGGGGCTACACCTTC,CASSPGSGSSGGYTF
TRBJ2-2,TRBV24-1,-,-,TGTGCCACCAGGGCTTCCGAAGGAGGCGGGGAGCTGTTTTTT,CATRASEGGGELFF
TRBJ1-5,TRBV27,-,-,TGTGCCAGCAGTTTTCGTCTGGAGGTCAACCAGCCCCAGCATTTT,CASSFRLEVNQPQHF
TRBJ1-1,TRBV4-1,-,-,TGCGCCAGCAGCCGGGGGCCTAGTTCGAACACTGAAGCTTTCTTT,CASSRGPSSNTEAFF
TRBJ1-1,TRBV5-4,-,-,TGTGCCAGCAGCTTACAGGGATGGGCTATGAACACTGAAGCTTTCTTT,CASSLQGWAMNTEAFF
TRBJ1-5,TRBV19,-,TRBD1,TGTGCCAGTAGCAATGGACAGGGAGGTGTGCAGCCCCAGCATTTT,CASSNGQGGVQPQHF
TRBJ1-3,TRBV18,-,-,TGTGCCAGCTCACCCAATCTTGCGTCGAGCTCTGGAAACACCATATATTTT,CASSPNLASSSGNTIYF
TRBJ1-1,TRBV11-2,-,-,TGTGCCAGCAGCCATGCGGGGTGGGGGGTGAACACTGAAGCTTTCTTT,CASSHAGWGVNTEAFF
TRBJ2-2,TRBV10-3,-,TRBD1,TGTGCCATCAGTGGACCCGGGACAGGGAGGACCGGGGAGCTGTTTTTT,CAISGPGTGRTGELFF
TRBJ1-2,TRBV2,-,TRBD1,TGTGCCAGCAGCGAAAGACAGGGGGCCGGGAGGGACTATGGCTACACCTTC,CASSERQGAGRDYGYTF
TRBJ2-2,TRBV4-1,-,-,TGCGCCAGCAGCCTAGTCGTACAGGTTAACACCGGGGAGCTGTTTTTT,CASSLVVQVNTGELFF
TRBJ1-2,TRBV30,-,TRBD1,TGTGCCTGGTCGGGACAGTTCGATGGCTACACCTTC,CAWSGQFDGYTF
TRBJ2-1,TRBV10-2,-,TRBD2,TGCGCCAGCAGCAAACTAGCGGGAGGGTACAATGAGCAGTTCTTC,CASSKLAGGYNEQFF
TRBJ2-7,TRBV5-4,-,TRBD2,TGTGCCAGCAGCTTGTCGACTAGCGGGAGGGCCTACTCCTACGAGCAGTACTTC,CASSLSTSGRAYSYEQYF
TRBJ2-3,TRBV25-1,-,-,TGTGCCAGCAGTGTTGTAGGGGCAGATACGCAGTATTTT,CASSVVGADTQYF
TRBJ1-2,TRBV4-1,-,-,TGCGCCAGCAGCCAGAACAGCGGGGCATCCGGCTACACCTTC,CASSQNSGASGYTF
TRBJ2-5,TRBV5-1,once,-,TGCGCCAGCAGCTTGGGGGGAGTGGTGGGAGAGACCCAGTACTTC,CASSLGGVVGETQYF
TRBJ2-5,TRBV7-9,-,TRBD1,TGTGCCAGCAGCTTAGAGGGACAGGCCCGGGAGACCCAGTACTTC,CASSLEGQARETQYF